The 8 T cell receptor beta chains below all came from one sample that was sequenced in a study of read filtering for tumor transcriptome and immune sequencing. From 350 to 500 ng of RNA, a library with molecular barcoded alpha/delta and beta/gamma adaptors was made. TCRdb reanalysed the reads using MiXCR and keeps one entry per CDR3 protein. The sample has 62,000 or so distinct CDR3 sequences, approximately 13% seen once. Sequencing was performed on a population of CD138-negative cells sorted from bone marrow. Receptors were obtained from a donor aged 40 or older with multiple myeloma.

This chain uses TRBV5-1 with TRBJ2-1; D is perhaps TRBD2 (6 bases). The ends were cut back, 2 bases at V and 0 bases at J, with 15 bases in the middle. The CDR3 has 17 residues. In germline, CDR1 is SGHRS, CDR2 YFSETQ. CDR3 DNA: TGCGCCAGCAGCTTTGGCGCTAGCGCGAGCTCCTACAATGAGCAGTTCTTC. This translates into CASSFGASASSYNEQFF.

This clonotype was seen repeatedly, ten times or more. The genes are TRBV7-3 and TRBJ2-3; TRBD1 agrees at 7 bases. The CDR3 is 15 amino acids. CDR1 and CDR2 from the germline V gene are SGHTA and FQGTGA. The J segment lost 6 bases and the V segment lost 5 bases, leaving 11 bases of the junction unmatched. CDR3 sequence: CASSMTGTASDTQYF. The CDR3 bases are TGTGCCAGCAGCATGACCGGGACAGCTTCTGATACGCAGTATTTT.

This clonotype was observed many times. The chain employs TRBV11-2 and TRBJ2-7; D is perhaps TRBD1 (5 bases). The germline V gene has CDR1 SGHAT and CDR2 FQNNGV. Trimming removed 5 bases from V and 2 bases from J, with 16 bases in between. The CDR3 loop spans 15 amino acids. The CDR3 DNA reads TGTGCCAGCAGCATTACGTGGGGCGGAACCTACGAGCAGTACTTC. As protein: CASSITWGGTYEQYF.

This clonotype was seen a handful of times. Given a much more abundant clone one base away, this may be a read error. V and J are TRBV20-1 and TRBJ1-3; D ambiguous. CDR3 length equals 14 residues. Germline V gene data show CDR1 as DFQATT and CDR2 as SNEGSKA (reference sequence). The CDR3 DNA reads TGCAGTGCTAGGTCCGGGTCATCTGGAGACACCATATATTTT. Translating gives CSARSGSSGDTIYF.

About this clonotype: Germline and junction disagree at one end, which may indicate a read error. V gene TRBV18 combines with J gene TRBJ2-5; a possible D gene is TRBD1 (5 bases). The germline V gene encodes CDR1 KGHSH and CDR2 LQKENI. This CDR3 is 16 amino acids long. CDR3 DNA sequence: TGTGCTAGCTCACCGGTTGGGGCCATCTTCCAAGAGACCCAGTACTTC. Encoded protein: CASSPVGAIFQETQYF.

This clonotype was found a few times. This could be a read error, since a much larger clone is one nucleotide away. The rearrangement links TRBV10-3 to TRBJ1-1, with 9 bases that match TRBD1. Germline V gene lookup returns CDR1 ENHRY and CDR2 SYGVKD. The CDR3 consists of 15 residues. CDR3 amino acids: CAISDPGTGLREVFF. The CDR3 nucleotides are TGTGCCATCAGTGATCCGGGGACAGGGCTCCGTGAAGTTTTCTTT.

This clonotype has ten or more counts. The chain employs TRBV24-1 and TRBJ2-1, with TRBD2 matching over 9 bases. Germline V gene data show CDR1 as KGHDR and CDR2 as SFDVKD. V was pared by 5 bases and J by 8 bases, with 9 bases of the junction left unmatched. The CDR3 extends over 15 amino acids. The CDR3 DNA follows: TGTGCCACCAGTGTCGGCGGGAGGGCCGCGTATGAGCAGTTCTTC. It is translated as CATSVGGRAAYEQFF.

Details on this clonotype: A much larger clone sits a single nucleotide away, making a read error possible. The V call is TRBV28, the J call TRBJ2-5, with D perhaps assigned TRBD1 or TRBD2 (7 bases each). The CDR3 totals 14 residues. Germline lookup yields CDR1 MDHEN and CDR2 SYDVKM. Written as DNA, the CDR3 is TGTGCCGGCAGGGGGGAGGGCGGTAAAGAGACCCAGTACTTC. Translated, it gives CAGRGEGGKETQYF.